Listed below are T cell receptor beta chains from one sample, sequenced in a study of neoadjuvant nivolumab and ipilimumab in lung cancer. TCRdb's table, derived via immunoSEQ multiplex PCR, lists solely in-frame clones and lacks some. The table records a few thousand clones, around 79% of them present only once. The material sequenced was tumor tissue, taken after neoadjuvant nivolumab, alone or with ipilimumab, at or shortly before surgery. Receptor source: an adult with non-small cell lung cancer. Each CDR3 is given with its conserved first and last residue. The D gene is left open where the match is weak. The size of a clone is reported for some rows only, either as once, few or many, or as a class for expanded clones.

TRBJ1-1,-,TRBV5-1,14,-,TGCGCCAGCAGCTTGGATCGGACATACACTGAAGCTTTCTTT,CASSLDRTYTEAFF
TRBJ1-6,-,TRBV6-1,15,-,TGTGCCAGCAGTGAAGTTCAGGGACGGAATTCACCCCTCCACTTT,CASSEVQGRNSPLHF
TRBJ2-3,-,TRBV5-1,14,-,TGCGCCAGCAGCTTGGTAGGGCCCCCCGATACGCAGTATTTT,CASSLVGPPDTQYF
TRBJ2-5,-,TRBV27,17,few,TGTGCCAGCAGTCCAGGGGGGTCCTCAGACCGACAAGAGACCCAGTACTTC,CASSPGGSSDRQETQYF
TRBJ1-6,-,TRBV19,13,-,TGTGCCAGTACTCCGACAAGCGTTTCACCCCTCCACTTT,CASTPTSVSPLHF
TRBJ2-1,-,TRBV7-9,11,-,TGTGCCAGCAGCTCTTGGGGTGAGCAGTTCTTC,CASSSWGEQFF
TRBJ2-6,-,TRBV5-1,15,-,TGCGCCAGCAGCTTGGACAGGGTTGGGGCCAACGTCCTGACTTTC,CASSLDRVGANVLTF
TRBJ2-3,TRBD2,TRBV4-3,16,-,TGCGCCAGCAGCCAAGAAGCGGGACGGGGCACAGATACGCAGTATTTT,CASSQEAGRGTDTQYF
TRBJ2-1,TRBD2,TRBV7-9,18,-,TGTGCCAGCAGCCCGGGACTAGCGGGGCGCCCAAGGTACAATGAGCAGTTCTTC,CASSPGLAGRPRYNEQFF
TRBJ2-7,TRBD1,TRBV6-6,15,-,TGTGCCAGCAGCCTCGTCGGGACAGGGGGCTACGAGCAGTACTTC,CASSLVGTGGYEQYF
TRBJ2-7,TRBD1,TRBV4-1,17,-,TGCGCCAGCAGCCAAGCAGGGACAGGGGAGGGCTCCTACGAGCAGTACTTC,CASSQAGTGEGSYEQYF
TRBJ2-3,TRBD2,TRBV4-2,16,-,TGTGCCAGCAGCCGCGGACTAGCGGGGTCCGGAGATACGCAGTATTTT,CASSRGLAGSGDTQYF
TRBJ2-7,-,TRBV6-5,13,-,TGTGCCAGCAGGATGGGGGGGCAGGACGAGCAGTACTTC,CASRMGGQDEQYF
TRBJ1-6,-,TRBV7-2,17,-,TGTGCCAGCAGCCTCCGTTTGGGTCGCGAGCGGGATTCACCCCTCCACTTT,CASSLRLGRERDSPLHF
TRBJ1-2,-,TRBV19,14,-,TGTGCCAGTAGTATACAGGGCCCCCTCTATGGCTACACCTTC,CASSIQGPLYGYTF
TRBJ2-2,-,TRBV11-2,14,-,TGTGCCAGCAGCTTAACAAGGAACACCGGGGAGCTGTTTTTT,CASSLTRNTGELFF
TRBJ1-2,-,TRBV7-9,14,-,TGTGCCAGCAGCTTAGAAACGGGACGCAATGGCTACACCTTC,CASSLETGRNGYTF
TRBJ1-2,TRBD1,TRBV28,15,-,TGTGCCAGCAGTTTAACCCGGACAGGGGGTTTAGGCTACACCTTC,CASSLTRTGGLGYTF
TRBJ1-5,-,TRBV5-6,16,-,TGTGCCAGCAGCGGCGGGGGGGCGAATAGCAATCAGCCCCAGCATTTT,CASSGGGANSNQPQHF
TRBJ2-3,TRBD1,TRBV5-6,15,-,TGTGCCAGCAGCCCTACAGGGGCCGACACAGATACGCAGTATTTT,CASSPTGADTDTQYF
TRBJ1-4,-,TRBV4-1,14,-,TGCGCCAGCAGCCAAGGGTCCGCCCCCGAAAAACTGTTTTTT,CASSQGSAPEKLFF
TRBJ1-2,TRBD1,TRBV14,13,few,TGTGCCAGCAGAGGACAGGGGTTTTTAAGCTACACCTTC,CASRGQGFLSYTF
TRBJ1-2,-,TRBV5-4,16,-,TGTGCCAGCAGCTTGGGGGCGGGGGAATATTACTATGGCTACACCTTC,CASSLGAGEYYYGYTF
TRBJ1-5,-,TRBV6-1,14,-,TGTGCCAGCAGTACAGGGATGAGCAATCAGCCCCAGCATTTT,CASSTGMSNQPQHF
TRBJ1-1,-,TRBV6-1,12,-,TGTGCCAGCAACAAAGGGGTTACCGAAGCTTTCTTT,CASNKGVTEAFF
TRBJ1-1,-,TRBV11-2,16,-,TGTGCCAGCAGCTTACGCTCAGGTGGGTCGTACACTGAAGCTTTCTTT,CASSLRSGGSYTEAFF
TRBJ2-1,TRBD1,TRBV7-9,14,few,TGTGCCAGCAGCCCGTCGACAGGGTACAATGAGCAGTTCTTC,CASSPSTGYNEQFF
TRBJ2-7,-,TRBV7-8,14,few,TGTGCCAGCAGGGTGCAGCCGATCTCCTACGAGCAGTACTTC,CASRVQPISYEQYF
TRBJ1-6,TRBD1,TRBV6-5,14,once,TGTGCCAGCAGTTCCGGGACAGGGGGAGGTCTCCTCCACTTT,CASSSGTGGGLLHF
TRBJ1-3,TRBD1,TRBV18,14,-,TGTGCCAGCTCACCCGGACAGGGCGGAAACACCATATATTTT,CASSPGQGGNTIYF
TRBJ1-1,-,TRBV5-1,13,few,TGCGCCAGCAGCTTATTTGTGAACACTGAAGCTTTCTTT,CASSLFVNTEAFF
TRBJ1-2,TRBD1,TRBV5-1,14,few,TGCGCCAGCAGCGCCAGACAGGGGGCGCGTGGCTACACCTTC,CASSARQGARGYTF
TRBJ1-3,TRBD1,TRBV5-4,13,-,TGTGCCAGCAGCCTACAGGGGGCAAACACCATATATTTT,CASSLQGANTIYF
TRBJ1-1,TRBD1,TRBV6-6,15,-,TGTGCCAGCAGTCCATCGGACAGGCTCAACACTGAAGCTTTCTTT,CASSPSDRLNTEAFF
TRBJ1-2,TRBD1,TRBV5-4,15,-,TGTGCCAGCAGCATACGAGGACAGGGCGACTATGGCTACACCTTC,CASSIRGQGDYGYTF
TRBJ1-2,-,TRBV7-9,15,-,TGTGCCAGCAGAAAGTGGCCGGCGGCTAACTATGGCTACACCTTC,CASRKWPAANYGYTF
TRBJ1-2,-,TRBV29-1,14,-,TGCCCCCGTAGCAGGGATGAATCTAACTATGGCTACACCTTC,CPRSRDESNYGYTF
TRBJ2-1,-,TRBV6-1,14,-,TGTGCCAGCAGTGAAGCGCGCCAATACAATGAGCAGTTCTTC,CASSEARQYNEQFF
TRBJ2-1,-,TRBV28,18,-,TGTGCCAGCAGTTTCTCCAGACATGGTATAAGCTCCTACAATGAGCAGTTCTTC,CASSFSRHGISSYNEQFF
TRBJ1-6,TRBD1,TRBV4-1,16,few,TGCGCCAGCAGCCCTCGAGAAGGGGGCGGTAATTCACCCCTCCACTTT,CASSPREGGGNSPLHF
TRBJ1-5,-,TRBV6-5,13,once,TGTGCCAGCAGTTACTCGATGAGTCAGCCCCAGCATTTT,CASSYSMSQPQHF
TRBJ1-5,-,TRBV6-5,13,-,TGTGCCAGCAGTTACAGGTTTAATCAGCCCCAGCATTTT,CASSYRFNQPQHF
TRBJ1-5,-,TRBV2,15,-,TGTGCCAGCAGTGCCTCCGGGACGGTATACGAGCCCCAGCATTTT,CASSASGTVYEPQHF
TRBJ2-7,TRBD1,TRBV18,17,medium-sized,TGTGCCAGCTCACCACCCGTGCCAGGGGGCGAGCTTGGCGAGCAGTACTTC,CASSPPVPGGELGEQYF
TRBJ1-1,-,TRBV15,14,-,TGTGCCACCAGCAGAGCGGCGGTGAACACTGAAGCTTTCTTT,CATSRAAVNTEAFF
TRBJ1-6,TRBD1,TRBV7-9,14,once,TGTGCCAGCAGTCAGGGGGGAGGAGGTTCACCCCTCCACTTT,CASSQGGGGSPLHF
TRBJ1-1,-,TRBV29-1,11,-,TGCAGCGGGAGCAGTTACACTGAAGCTTTCTTT,CSGSSYTEAFF
TRBJ1-5,-,TRBV5-5,14,-,TGTGCCAGCAGCTTGGATGTTAGCAATCAGCCCCAGCATTTT,CASSLDVSNQPQHF
TRBJ2-2,-,TRBV9,15,-,TGTGCCAGCAGCGTAGGAGGGTCTGGCACCGGGGAGCTGTTTTTT,CASSVGGSGTGELFF
TRBJ2-3,TRBD2,TRBV27,17,-,TGTGCCAGCAGTTTCACTATGGGCCAGCGGGGGACAGATACGCAGTATTTT,CASSFTMGQRGTDTQYF
TRBJ1-6,TRBD1,TRBV5-5,16,-,TGTGCCAGCAGCTTGCCTCGACAGGGTGGTACTTCACCCCTCCACTTT,CASSLPRQGGTSPLHF
TRBJ1-3,-,TRBV6-5,13,-,TGTGCCAGCAGTCGGGGGTCGGGAAACACCATATATTTT,CASSRGSGNTIYF
TRBJ2-1,TRBD1,TRBV6-1,15,-,TGTGCCAGCAGTGACTCTGGACAGGGCTACAATGAGCAGTTCTTC,CASSDSGQGYNEQFF
TRBJ1-2,TRBD1,TRBV5-4,13,-,TGTGCCAGCAGGCAGGAGGGGGCGAATGGCTACACCTTC,CASRQEGANGYTF
TRBJ2-1,-,TRBV5-4,15,-,TGTGCCAGCAGCCTCACCGGGCGGTCGAACAATGAGCAGTTCTTC,CASSLTGRSNNEQFF
TRBJ1-3,-,TRBV5-6,13,-,TGTGCCAGCAGGATGGAATCTGGAAACACCATATATTTT,CASRMESGNTIYF
TRBJ1-3,-,TRBV27,13,-,TGTGCCAGCAGTTACGCAGGGGCAGACACCATATATTTT,CASSYAGADTIYF
TRBJ2-1,-,TRBV27,15,few,TGTGCCAGCAGTTTCATCAGGGGAAGGTACAATGAGCAGTTCTTC,CASSFIRGRYNEQFF
TRBJ1-5,TRBD1,TRBV11-2,15,-,TGTGCCAGCAGCTCACAGGGGGCCGGGAGTCAGCCCCAGCATTTT,CASSSQGAGSQPQHF